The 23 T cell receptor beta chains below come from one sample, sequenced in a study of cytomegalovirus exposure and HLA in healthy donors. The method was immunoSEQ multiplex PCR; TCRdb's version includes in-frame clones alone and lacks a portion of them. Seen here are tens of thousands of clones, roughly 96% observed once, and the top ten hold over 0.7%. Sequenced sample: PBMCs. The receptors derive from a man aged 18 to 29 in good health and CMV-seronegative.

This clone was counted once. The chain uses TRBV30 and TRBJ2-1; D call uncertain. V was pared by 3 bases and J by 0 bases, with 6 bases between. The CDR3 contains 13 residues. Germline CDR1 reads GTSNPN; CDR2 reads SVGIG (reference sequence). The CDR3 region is CAWRRSSYNEQFF. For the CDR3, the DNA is TGTGCCTGGAGACGGAGCTCCTACAATGAGCAGTTCTTC. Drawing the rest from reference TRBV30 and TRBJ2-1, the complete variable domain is SQTIHQWPATLVQPVGSPLSLECTVEGTSNPNLYWYRQAAGRGLQLLFYSVGIGQISSEVPQNLSASRPQDRQFILSSKKLLLSDSGFYLCAWRRSSYNEQFFGPGTRLTVL.

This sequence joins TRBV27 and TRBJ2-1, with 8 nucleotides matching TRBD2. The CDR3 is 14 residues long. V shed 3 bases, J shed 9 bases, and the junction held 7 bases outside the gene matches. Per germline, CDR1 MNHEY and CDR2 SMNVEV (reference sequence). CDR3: CASSFGTRWGEQFF. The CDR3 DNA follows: TGTGCCAGCAGTTTCGGGACTAGATGGGGTGAGCAGTTCTTC.

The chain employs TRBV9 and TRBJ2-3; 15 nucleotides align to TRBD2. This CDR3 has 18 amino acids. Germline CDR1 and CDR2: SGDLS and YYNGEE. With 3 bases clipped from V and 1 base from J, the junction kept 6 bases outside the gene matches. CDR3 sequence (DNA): TGTGCCAGCAGCGAGGGACTAGCGGGAGGAGGGGGCACAGATACGCAGTATTTT. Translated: CASSEGLAGGGGTDTQYF.

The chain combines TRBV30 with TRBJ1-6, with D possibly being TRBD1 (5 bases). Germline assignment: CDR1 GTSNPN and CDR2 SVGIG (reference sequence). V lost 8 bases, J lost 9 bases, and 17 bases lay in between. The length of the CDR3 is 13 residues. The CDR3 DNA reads TGTGCCGGAGTGGGGACTTGGGGTTCACCCCTCCACTTT. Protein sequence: CAGVGTWGSPLHF.

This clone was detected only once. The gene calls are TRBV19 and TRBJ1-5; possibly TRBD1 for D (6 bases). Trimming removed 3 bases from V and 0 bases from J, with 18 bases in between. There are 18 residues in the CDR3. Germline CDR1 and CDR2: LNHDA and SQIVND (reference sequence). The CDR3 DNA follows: TGTGCCAGTAGTATGGGTCAGTCAAGGGGGAATAGCAATCAGCCCCAGCATTTT. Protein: CASSMGQSRGNSNQPQHF.

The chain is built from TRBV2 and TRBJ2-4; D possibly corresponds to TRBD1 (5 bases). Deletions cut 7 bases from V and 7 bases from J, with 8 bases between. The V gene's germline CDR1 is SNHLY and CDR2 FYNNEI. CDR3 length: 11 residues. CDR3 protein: CASTDSNIQYF. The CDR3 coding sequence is TGTGCCAGCACCGACAGTAACATTCAGTACTTC.

The CDR3 loop reads CASSPDRTNYGYTF. The CDR3 DNA is TGTGCCAGCAGCCCGGACAGAACTAACTATGGCTACACCTTC. The chain couples TRBV11-2 to TRBJ1-2, with D possibly matching TRBD1 (6 bases). V was trimmed by 5 bases and J by 0 bases, leaving 10 bases between them. The CDR3 runs to 14 residues. Per the germline V gene, CDR1 is SGHAT and CDR2 is FQNNGV.

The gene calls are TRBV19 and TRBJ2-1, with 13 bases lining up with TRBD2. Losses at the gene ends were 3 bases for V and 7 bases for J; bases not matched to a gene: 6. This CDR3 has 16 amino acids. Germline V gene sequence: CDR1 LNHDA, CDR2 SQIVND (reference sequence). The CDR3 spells CASSILGLAGENEQFF. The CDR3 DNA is TGTGCCAGTAGTATCCTCGGACTAGCGGGAGAGAATGAGCAGTTCTTC.

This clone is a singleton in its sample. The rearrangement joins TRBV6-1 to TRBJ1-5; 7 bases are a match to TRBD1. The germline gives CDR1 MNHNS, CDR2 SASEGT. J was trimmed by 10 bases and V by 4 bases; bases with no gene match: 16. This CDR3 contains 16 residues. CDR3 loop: CASSASQGPIRGPQHF. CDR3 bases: TGTGCCAGCAGTGCCTCACAGGGGCCTATCCGTGGCCCCCAGCATTTT.

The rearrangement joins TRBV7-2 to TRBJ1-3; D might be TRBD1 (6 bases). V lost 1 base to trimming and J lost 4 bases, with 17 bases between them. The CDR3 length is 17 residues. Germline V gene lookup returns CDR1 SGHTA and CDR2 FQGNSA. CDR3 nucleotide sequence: TGTGCCAGCAGCTTAGGGGGTCAGGGGATTGAGGGAAACACCATATATTTT. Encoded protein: CASSLGGQGIEGNTIYF.

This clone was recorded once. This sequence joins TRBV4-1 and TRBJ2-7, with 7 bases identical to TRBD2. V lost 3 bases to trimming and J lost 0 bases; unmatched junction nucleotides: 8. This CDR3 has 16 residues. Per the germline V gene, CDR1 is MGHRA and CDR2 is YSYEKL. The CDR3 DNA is TGCGCCAGCAGCCAGAGCATGGCTAGCGGCTCCTACGAGCAGTACTTC. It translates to CASSQSMASGSYEQYF.

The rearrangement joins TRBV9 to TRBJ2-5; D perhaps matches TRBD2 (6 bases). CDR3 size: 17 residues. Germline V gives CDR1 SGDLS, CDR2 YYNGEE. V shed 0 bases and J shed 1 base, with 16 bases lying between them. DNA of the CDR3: TGTGCCAGCAGCGTAGGTTTGGTGGGAGGTCGCCAAGAGACCCAGTACTTC. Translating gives CASSVGLVGGRQETQYF.

The CDR3 loop reads CASSQVVGGGNYGYTF. For the CDR3, the DNA is TGCGCCAGCAGCCAAGTGGTAGGGGGGGGGAACTATGGCTACACCTTC. The genes are TRBV4-1 and TRBJ1-2, with D tentatively TRBD1 (6 bases). Deletions cut 1 base from V and 2 bases from J, with 14 bases between. The length of the CDR3 is 16 residues. From germline, CDR1 is MGHRA and CDR2 YSYEKL.

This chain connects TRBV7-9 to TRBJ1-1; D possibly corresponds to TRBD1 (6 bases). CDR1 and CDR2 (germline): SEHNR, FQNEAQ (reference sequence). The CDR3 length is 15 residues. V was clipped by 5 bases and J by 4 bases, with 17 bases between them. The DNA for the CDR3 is TGTGCCAGCAGCCCCCTGGCAGGGGTGGGCACTGAAGCTTTCTTT. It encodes CASSPLAGVGTEAFF.

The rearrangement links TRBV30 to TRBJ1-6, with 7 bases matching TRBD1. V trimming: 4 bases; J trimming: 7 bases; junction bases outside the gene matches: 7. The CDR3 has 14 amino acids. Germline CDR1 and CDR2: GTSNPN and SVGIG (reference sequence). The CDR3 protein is CAWNTGQENSPLHF. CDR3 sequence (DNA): TGTGCCTGGAACACCGGACAGGAGAATTCACCCCTCCACTTT.

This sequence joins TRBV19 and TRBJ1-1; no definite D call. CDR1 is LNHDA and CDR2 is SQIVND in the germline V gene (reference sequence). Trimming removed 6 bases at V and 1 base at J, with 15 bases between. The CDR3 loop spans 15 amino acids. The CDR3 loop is CASRNSPRENTEAFF. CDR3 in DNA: TGTGCCAGTAGGAACAGTCCCAGAGAGAACACTGAAGCTTTCTTT.

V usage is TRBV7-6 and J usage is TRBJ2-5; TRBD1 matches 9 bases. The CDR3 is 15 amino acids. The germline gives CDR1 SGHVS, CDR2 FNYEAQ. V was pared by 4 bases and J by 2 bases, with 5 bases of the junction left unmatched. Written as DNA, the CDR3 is TGTGCCAGCAGCTCATCGACAGGGGGGCAAGAGACCCAGTACTTC. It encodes CASSSSTGGQETQYF. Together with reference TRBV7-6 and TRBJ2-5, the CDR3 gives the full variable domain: GAGVSQSPRYKVTKRGQDVALRCDPISGHVSLYWYRQALGQGPEFLTYFNYEAQQDKSGLPNDRFSAERPEGSISTLTIQRTEQRDSAMYRCASSSSTGGQETQYFGPGTRLLVL.

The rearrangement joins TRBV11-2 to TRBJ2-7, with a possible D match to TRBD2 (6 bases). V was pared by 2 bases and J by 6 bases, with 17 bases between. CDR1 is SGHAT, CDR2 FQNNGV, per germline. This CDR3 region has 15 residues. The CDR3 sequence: CASSLNPSTSSEQYV. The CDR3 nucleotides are TGTGCCAGCAGCTTAAATCCTTCGACTAGTTCCGAGCAGTACGTC.

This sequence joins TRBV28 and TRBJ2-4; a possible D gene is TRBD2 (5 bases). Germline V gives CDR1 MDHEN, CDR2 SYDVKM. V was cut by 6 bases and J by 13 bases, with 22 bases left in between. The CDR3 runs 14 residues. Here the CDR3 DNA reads TGTGCCAGCAGACCCCCCGGGGAGCCCCATGGGCAGTACTTC. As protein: CASRPPGEPHGQYF.

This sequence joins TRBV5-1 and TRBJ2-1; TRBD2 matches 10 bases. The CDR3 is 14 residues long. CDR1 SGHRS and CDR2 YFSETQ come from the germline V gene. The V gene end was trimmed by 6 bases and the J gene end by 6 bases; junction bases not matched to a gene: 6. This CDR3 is CASIPSGRANEQFF. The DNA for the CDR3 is TGCGCCAGCATTCCCAGCGGGAGGGCCAATGAGCAGTTCTTC.

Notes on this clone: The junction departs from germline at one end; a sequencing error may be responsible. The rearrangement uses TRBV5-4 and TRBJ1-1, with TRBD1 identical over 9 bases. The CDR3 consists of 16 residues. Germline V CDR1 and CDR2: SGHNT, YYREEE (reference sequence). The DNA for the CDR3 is TGTGCCACCAGCTTGGGACAGGGCTTTTATTCCACTGAAGCTTTCTTT. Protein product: CATSLGQGFYSTEAFF.

This chain's CDR3 is CASSEAEDFEKLFF. The CDR3 DNA reads as TGTGCCAGCAGTGAAGCGGAGGATTTTGAAAAACTGTTTTTT. J is TRBJ1-4 and V is TRBV2; no definite D call. The length of the CDR3 is 14 residues. Trimming shortened V by 0 bases and J by 7 bases, and 9 bases separated the two germline ends. Germline CDR1 reads SNHLY; CDR2 reads FYNNEI.

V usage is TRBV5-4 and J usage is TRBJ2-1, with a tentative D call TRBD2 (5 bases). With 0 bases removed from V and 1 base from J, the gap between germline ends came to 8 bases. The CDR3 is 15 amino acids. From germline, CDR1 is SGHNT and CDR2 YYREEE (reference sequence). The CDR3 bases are TGTGCCAGCAGCTTGGTCTGGGAGTCCTACAATGAGCAGTTCTTC. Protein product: CASSLVWESYNEQFF. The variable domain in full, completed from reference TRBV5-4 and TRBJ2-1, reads ETGVTQSPTHLIKTRGQQVTLRCSSQSGHNTVSWYQQALGQGPQFIFQYYREEENGRGNFPPRFSGLQFPNYSSELNVNALELDDSALYLCASSLVWESYNEQFFGPGTRLTVL.